This T cell receptor (beta chain) was profiled in a study of blood T cell repertoires in COVID-19. Study summary: Specimens from acute and convalescent COVID-19 originated in the United States, Italy and Spain. T cells, B-cell-depleted T cells, or PBMCs supplied cDNA or gDNA.

The table came from immunoSEQ multiplex PCR; TCRdb's copy has only in-frame clones and leaves some out. The sample holds roughly 200,000 clones, roughly 85% seen once. Across under 25 US areas, participants ranged in age from 18 to 89 years. Clinical history as reported by participants underpinned cohort assignment. This CDR3 is built from 13 residues. V was shortened by 3 bases and J by 7 bases, with 12 bases between the two germline ends. CDR1 and CDR2 (germline): MNHEY, SVGAGI. This sequence originates from a man in his forties who had recovered from COVID-19. The rearrangement links TRBV6-5 to TRBJ1-2; a weak D match, TRBD1 (5 bases). Sequenced material: PBMCs or T cells enriched from blood (not recorded which). The CDR3 spells CASSYLGRGGYTF. In DNA, the CDR3 is TGTGCCAGCAGTTATTTGGGGCGAGGTGGCTACACCTTC.